This TCR beta chain was found in a study of human T cells and chemical hapten exposure. Study background: Patients, chiefly female, had alopecia areata, totalis or universalis. Findings and caveats of the study: Sensitization with DPC brought no change to TCRs above 1 in 1000 in frequency.

From germline, CDR1 is SGHTA and CDR2 FQGTGA. The V and J ends lost 2 bases and 5 bases, in that order; junction bases with no gene match: 7. The CDR3 is 17 amino acids. Time point noted: pre-sensitization, week 0. Treatment of the sample: therapeutic diphenylcyclopropenone sensitization with weekly scalp DPC. Study processing details: With a range of about 20,000 to 690,600, the median per sample was around 96,000 TCRs. TCRdb itself ran the RACE reads through MiXCR, one entry per CDR3 protein. It is TCRdb's table, rather than the study itself, that gives the V and J calls and clone size. Here the sample spans tens of thousands of distinct CDR3 sequences, 10% being singletons. There are many counts of this clonotype. What it binds is unknown.

The source is a man aged 25-40 years with alopecia areata. Some clones in this sample may be carry-over from other donors' samples. The chain combines TRBV7-3 with TRBJ2-1, with 12 bases fitting TRBD2. The sequencing used whole blood, collected in connection with sensitization to the hapten diphenylcyclopropenone (DPC). The CDR3 sequence: CASSLQPGLAGDNEQFF. For the CDR3, the DNA is TGTGCCAGCAGCTTACAACCGGGACTAGCGGGCGACAATGAGCAGTTCTTC.